These 15 T cell receptor beta chains originate from one sample sequenced in a study of T-cell reconstitution after alpha-beta-depleted transplantation in children. Library preparation (for TCRbeta) was performed with unique molecular identifiers. Each CDR3 protein gets one entry after TCRdb re-called the PCR reads with MiXCR. The sample shows about 830,000 distinct CDR3 sequences, 15% to 20% of them seen only once. Sequenced here: PBMCs, mostly from graft donor cells, sampled 360 days after TCRalphabeta/CD19-depleted stem cell transplant. These receptor sequences come from a male patient between 5 and 17 years old who had a stem cell transplant for acute lymphoblastic leukemia, so the T cells may come from the graft donor.

Comments on this clonotype: Given a much more abundant clone one base away, this may be a read error. This chain connects TRBV20-1 to TRBJ2-3, with 9 bases lining up with TRBD2. Per germline, CDR1 DFQATT and CDR2 SNEGSKA (reference sequence). J was trimmed by 2 bases and V by 3 bases; bases with no gene match: 12. The CDR3 covers 17 residues. The CDR3 is CSASLAGGTFLTDTQYF. The CDR3 bases are TGCAGTGCTAGTCTGGCGGGAGGGACCTTTCTCACAGATACGCAGTATTTT.

This clonotype has just a few counts. CDR3 in amino acids: CASSPQAVITNTGELFF. The DNA of the CDR3 is TGTGCCAGCAGCCCTCAGGCGGTGATCACGAACACCGGGGAGCTGTTTTTT. The chain has TRBV7-9 and TRBJ2-2; D ambiguous. The CDR3 length is 17 residues. Trimming cost V 5 bases and J 0 bases, with 16 bases left between them. Per the germline V gene, CDR1 is SEHNR and CDR2 is FQNEAQ (reference sequence).

J is TRBJ1-1 and V is TRBV29-1, with D hard to call. Germline CDR1 is SQVTM and CDR2 is ANQGSEA. V lost 5 bases and J lost 2, with 21 bases in between. CDR3 length: 16 amino acids. The CDR3 protein is CSVTAHIGTTNTEAFF. In DNA form, the CDR3 reads TGCAGCGTTACCGCTCATATTGGCACCACCAACACTGAAGCTTTCTTT.

In this sample, this clonotype turned up a few times. The chain is built from TRBV7-3 and TRBJ2-1; possibly TRBD2 for D (5 bases). The V gene's germline CDR1 is SGHTA and CDR2 FQGTGA. CDR3 length: 16 amino acids. The ends were cut back, 4 bases at V and 2 bases at J, with 15 bases in the middle. Here the CDR3 reads CASSSTWTGAYNEQFF. The CDR3 coding sequence is TGTGCCAGCAGCTCTACTTGGACTGGAGCCTACAATGAGCAGTTCTTC. Full variable domain (rest looked up from reference TRBV7-3 and TRBJ2-1): GAGVSQTPSNKVTEKGKYVELRCDPISGHTALYWYRQSLGQGPEFLIYFQGTGAADDSGLPNDRFFAVRPEGSVSTLKIQRTERGDSAVYLCASSSTWTGAYNEQFFGPGTRLTVL.

The chain links TRBV11-1 to TRBJ2-3, with TRBD2 matching 8 bases. Germline loops: CDR1 SGHAT, CDR2 FQDESV (reference sequence). V was pared by 3 bases and J by 2 bases, with 19 bases of the junction left unmatched. The CDR3 totals 20 residues. DNA for the CDR3: TGTGCCAGCAGCTTGACCCTCAGGGCGCCGGGAGGGTGGACCACAGATACGCAGTATTTT. Its protein is CASSLTLRAPGGWTTDTQYF.

The V gene is TRBV29-1, the J gene TRBJ2-7; 9 positions agree with TRBD1. J was trimmed by 2 bases and V by 3 bases; bases with no gene match: 2. The CDR3 runs 13 residues. The V gene's germline CDR1 is SQVTM and CDR2 ANQGSEA. The CDR3: CSVEGQGPYEQYF. The CDR3 DNA reads TGCAGCGTTGAGGGACAGGGCCCCTACGAGCAGTACTTC.

The rearrangement uses TRBV5-5 and TRBJ2-7; D is unresolved. The CDR3 covers 13 residues. Germline V lookup: CDR1 SGHKS, CDR2 YYEKEE (reference sequence). V was clipped by 0 bases and J by 5 bases, with 9 bases between them. The CDR3 spells CASSLVGRDEQYF. CDR3 sequence (DNA): TGTGCCAGCAGCTTGGTGGGTAGGGACGAGCAGTACTTC.

The sample holds a few counts of this clonotype. The genes are TRBV7-2 and TRBJ2-6, with D tentatively TRBD1 (5 bases). This CDR3 is built from 18 residues. V dropped 0 bases and J dropped 0 bases, with 12 bases sitting between them. Per germline, CDR1 SGHTA and CDR2 FQGNSA. This chain's CDR3 is CASSLATGVSSGANVLTF. In DNA, the CDR3 is TGTGCCAGCAGCTTAGCAACAGGCGTATCCTCTGGGGCCAACGTCCTGACTTTC. The complete variable domain, with remaining parts taken from reference TRBV7-2 and TRBJ2-6, reads GAGVSQSPSNKVTEKGKDVELRCDPISGHTALYWYRQSLGQGLEFLIYFQGNSAPDKSGLPSDRFSAERTGGSVSTLTIQRTQQEDSAVYLCASSLATGVSSGANVLTFGAGSRLTVL.

The V call is TRBV5-6, the J call TRBJ1-3; D possibly corresponds to TRBD1 (6 bases). The length of the CDR3 is 13 residues. Trimming pared 7 bases from V and 4 bases from J, leaving 12 bases between. CDR1 is SGHDT, CDR2 YYEEEE, per germline. The DNA for the CDR3 is TGTGCCAGCGGCAGGGGTGTCGGAAACACCATATATTTT. Its protein is CASGRGVGNTIYF.

This clonotype was observed a handful of times. The gene calls are TRBV29-1 and TRBJ1-5, with 11 bases lining up with TRBD1. Germline CDR1 is SQVTM and CDR2 is ANQGSEA. With V trimmed by 6 bases and J by 4 bases, 2 bases remained unmatched. This CDR3 is 13 amino acids long. This chain's CDR3 is CSVDRGPNQPQHF. The DNA for the CDR3 is TGCAGCGTGGACAGGGGGCCTAATCAGCCCCAGCATTTT.

The chain combines TRBV4-1 with TRBJ2-1; no clear D gene. The CDR3 has 12 amino acids. Looked up from germline, CDR1 is MGHRA and CDR2 is YSYEKL. Deletions cut 0 bases from V and 10 bases from J, with 7 bases between. The CDR3: CASSQDPPEQFF. CDR3 sequence (DNA): TGCGCCAGCAGCCAAGATCCGCCAGAGCAGTTCTTC.

In its sample, this clonotype was seen many times. The J gene is TRBJ2-1, the V gene TRBV24-1; D uncertain. Germline V gives CDR1 KGHDR, CDR2 SFDVKD. Trimming pared 1 base from V and 4 bases from J, leaving 13 bases between. The CDR3 is made up of 16 amino acids. Here the CDR3 DNA reads TGTGCCACCAGTGATTTCATAGGCGGAATATACAATGAGCAGTTCTTC. Amino acids: CATSDFIGGIYNEQFF.

The V gene is TRBV28, the J gene TRBJ1-2; D is undetermined. V shed 3 bases and J shed 3 bases, with 14 bases lying between them. The CDR3 runs 15 residues. Germline CDR1 and CDR2: MDHEN and SYDVKM. The CDR3 sequence: CASSFQIRPYYGYTF. CDR3 sequence (DNA): TGTGCCAGCAGTTTTCAGATTCGCCCCTACTATGGCTACACCTTC.

The gene calls are TRBV29-1 and TRBJ2-2; the D gene is possibly TRBD2 (5 bases). The CDR3 length is 14 residues. V was cut by 4 bases and J by 4 bases, with 13 bases left in between. CDR1 and CDR2 from the germline V gene are SQVTM and ANQGSEA. The CDR3 DNA is TGCAGCGTTGTAAAAGTGGCGGGCACCGGGGAGCTGTTTTTT. This codes for CSVVKVAGTGELFF.

This clonotype was detected once. V usage is TRBV7-9 and J usage is TRBJ2-2; D gene uncertain. This CDR3 spans 15 amino acids. Deletions cut 2 bases from V and 1 base from J, with 8 bases between. The V gene's germline CDR1 is SEHNR and CDR2 FQNEAQ (reference sequence). The CDR3 region has the DNA TGTGCCAGCAGCTTAATACGGATGAACACCGGGGAGCTGTTTTTT. Translated, it gives CASSLIRMNTGELFF.